The subject of this entry is one T cell receptor (beta chain). This clonotype was seen repeatedly, ten times or more. Its antigen specificity is not known. Qualities for individual bases were not recorded, and no much larger clone is one base off. The data are from a study of breast tumors, draining lymph nodes, adjacent tissues (dated by TCRdb to 2016 to 2017). As for the study more broadly: Breast cancer patients provided tumor, adjacent nontumor tissue and axillary lymph nodes, and the study compared the TCR beta repertoires across these three sources. The study was designed to assess the relationships and possible T-cell exchange between tumor, surrounding tissue and draining lymph node repertoires in human breast cancer. Broader findings and caveats from the paper: A scenario in which most tumor T cells derive from the lymph node and then expand within tumor tissue was judged to be consistent with the data. The study presented the conclusion that tumor T cells originate in lymph nodes as consistent with a hypothesis, not as something directly demonstrated. In luminal-like breast cancer, tumor and nontumor tissue repertoires resembled each other significantly more than in basal-like breast cancer. Tumors showed preferential V and J gene usage, and their T-cell repertoire diversity fell below that of lymph nodes yet above that of nontumor tissue.

Lymph node samples were obtained from the axillary draining lymph nodes of breast cancer patients. The CDR3 sequence holds 14 residues, the cysteine and phenylalanine included. Of the read, only the CDR3 DNA is kept; its 42 bases are in frame from base 1. From a lookup of the germline V gene (reference sequence), CDR1 and CDR2 are SEHNR and FQNEAQ. V loses 6 bases of germline sequence and J loses 2 bases, and the interval between the two ends is 13 bases. The sequencer was an Illumina HiSeq 2000. Multiplex PCR amplification was used to build the TCR beta chain libraries. The amplified TCR beta chain products were analyzed by high-throughput sequencing. The public reads were reanalyzed by TCRdb: fastp trimming at Q25, MiXCR alignment, in-frame beta chains only. CDR3 protein sequences are deduplicated, and each keeps its most common genes and DNA. Here the sample has some 250,000 distinct CDR3 sequences; approximately 36% occur a single time. The ten largest clonotypes hold 3% to 4% of the sample.

The rearrangement joined TRBV7-9 to TRBJ1-2; no confident D gene assignment can be made. This sequence originates from a female donor with breast cancer. Some clones in this sample may be carry-over from other donors' samples. Sequenced sample: axillary lymph node tissue. In nucleotide form, the sequence is TGTGCCAGCAGTCTGGAAGCTTTCAACTATGGCTACACCTTC. Its product reads: CASSLEAFNYGYTF.